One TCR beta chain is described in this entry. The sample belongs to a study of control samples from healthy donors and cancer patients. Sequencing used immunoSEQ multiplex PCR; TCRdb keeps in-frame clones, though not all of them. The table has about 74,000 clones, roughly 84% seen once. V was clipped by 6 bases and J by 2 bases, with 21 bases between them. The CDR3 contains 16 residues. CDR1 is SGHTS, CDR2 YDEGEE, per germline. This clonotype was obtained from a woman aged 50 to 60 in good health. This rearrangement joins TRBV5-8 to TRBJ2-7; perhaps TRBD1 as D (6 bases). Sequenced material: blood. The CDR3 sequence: CASTIGAGAYPYEQYF. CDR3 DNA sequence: TGTGCCAGCACCATTGGAGCAGGGGCTTATCCCTACGAGCAGTACTTC.